This T cell receptor (beta chain) was obtained from a study of T cells after yellow fever vaccination. The CDR3 is made up of 17 amino acids. Trimming took off 0 bases at V and 0 bases at J, with 12 bases between the two ends. CDR1 and CDR2 from the germline V gene are MGHRA and YSYEKL. As concerns this clonotype: The antigen is unknown.

Study observations and caveats: The secondary response was weaker, and its peak arrived faster, on day 5 versus 15. Bulk-population clonotypes that are abundant could appear as contaminants in FACS-sorted repertoires.

TCR cDNA, made by 5'RACE template switching, carried an added universal primer site and UMIs. TCRdb itself ran the 5' RACE reads through MiXCR, one entry per CDR3 protein. The repertoire holds hundreds of thousands of distinct CDR3 sequences, with around 19% as singletons. The sequencing here drew on PBMCs, taken before the yellow fever booster vaccination. This chain uses TRBV4-1 with TRBJ1-5; the D is unclear. The sequence derives from a man younger than 35 who received the YFV17D yellow fever vaccine. The CDR3 DNA reads TGCGCCAGCAGCCAAGAGACTAATGACGATAGCAATCAGCCCCAGCATTTT. Amino acid sequence: CASSQETNDDSNQPQHF.